This TCR beta chain derives from a study of identical twins. MiXCR, applied by TCRdb to the 5' RACE reads, yields one record per CDR3 protein. Here the sample spans about 470,000 distinct CDR3 sequences, around 24% being singletons. This clonotype was observed a few times. Germline V gives CDR1 SQVTM, CDR2 ANQGSEA. The CDR3 runs 12 residues. V lost 3 bases, J lost 0 bases, and 5 bases lay in between. This sample was shared with a second study, whose subject was T cells expressing NK-cell markers.

This receptor was obtained from a woman between 18 and 29 years old in good health. The sequenced sample was CD4+ T cells sorted from blood. This sequence joins TRBV29-1 and TRBJ1-1; no firm D call. CDR3 DNA sequence: TGCAGCGTTGAGTTTATGAACACTGAAGCTTTCTTT. Its protein product is CSVEFMNTEAFF.